Listed here is a single TCR beta chain. The method was immunoSEQ multiplex PCR; TCRdb's version includes in-frame clones alone and lacks a portion of them. Of under 250,000 clones in the sample, about 88% are singletons; the top ten hold about 5%. The source of the sample is a study of blood T cell repertoires in COVID-19. Study details: T cells, B-cell-depleted T cells, or PBMCs supplied cDNA or gDNA.

CDR3 length equals 16 residues. V shed 0 bases and J shed 4 bases, with 16 bases lying between them. The germline gives CDR1 SGHRS, CDR2 YFSETQ. The sample taken for sequencing was peripheral blood. The receptor was isolated from a woman between 35 and 50 years old with acute or convalescent COVID-19. V and J are TRBV5-1 and TRBJ1-2, with D tentatively TRBD1 (6 bases). The CDR3 loop is CASSLAATGNSYGYTF. In nucleotides, the CDR3 is TGCGCCAGCAGCTTGGCCGCAACAGGGAATAGCTATGGCTACACCTTC.